A single sample is the source of the 9 T cell receptor beta chains below, sequenced in a study of shared clonotypes between healthy human individuals. TCRdb's copy holds only in-frame clones and misses some; the assay was immunoSEQ multiplex PCR. The sample yields 2 million to 2.5 million clones, over 90% seen once. Sequenced sample: naive CD4+ T cells from PBMCs. This sample's subset: CD45RA+ positively selected. Receptor source: a man in his late teens or twenties in good health. Some clones in this sample may be carry-over from other donors' samples.

The V gene is TRBV27, the J gene TRBJ2-5; TRBD2 aligns across 9 bases. This CDR3 contains 15 residues. Germline V gene data show CDR1 as MNHEY and CDR2 as SMNVEV (reference sequence). The V and J ends lost 6 bases and 3 bases, in that order; junction bases with no gene match: 8. This CDR3 is CASSPTAGGKETQYF. For the CDR3, the DNA is TGTGCCAGCAGCCCGACAGCGGGAGGAAAAGAGACCCAGTACTTC.

This clone was detected once. J is TRBJ2-7 and V is TRBV6-5; 12 bases map to TRBD2. In germline, CDR1 is MNHEY, CDR2 SVGAGI. The CDR3 has 16 amino acids. The junction had 5 bases not matched to a gene; V was cut back by 2 bases and J by 3 bases. The CDR3 DNA reads as TGTGCCAGCAGTTACCCCTCTAGCGGGAGGGTCTACGAGCAGTACTTC. This codes for CASSYPSSGRVYEQYF.

The chain carries TRBV10-3 and TRBJ2-1; 10 bases agree with TRBD2. Looked up from germline, CDR1 is ENHRY and CDR2 is SYGVKD. Trimming removed 11 bases from V and 7 bases from J; junction bases left unmatched: 17. The CDR3 runs to 16 residues. The CDR3 loop reads CASHPLTSGNWNEQFF. The CDR3 DNA is TGTGCCTCCCATCCTCTTACTAGCGGGAATTGGAATGAGCAGTTCTTC.

Regarding this clone: The same CDR3 also results from other DNA sequences found in this sample. This chain links TRBV28 with TRBJ1-2, with a tentative D call TRBD1 (5 bases). The CDR3 runs to 14 residues. From germline, CDR1 is MDHEN and CDR2 SYDVKM. The V and J ends lost 3 bases and 4 bases respectively, with 12 bases between them. The chain's CDR3 is CASSLVQGSYGYTF. Written as DNA, the CDR3 is TGTGCCAGCAGTTTGGTGCAGGGTTCCTATGGCTACACCTTC.

This chain connects TRBV7-2 to TRBJ1-1; TRBD1 might be the D (6 bases). The V end was cut by 5 bases, the J end by 9 bases, with 25 bases between. This CDR3 is built from 16 residues. Germline CDR1 is SGHTA and CDR2 is FQGNSA. CDR3 amino acids: CASSPSYRASREKAFF. The CDR3 DNA is TGTGCCAGCAGCCCCAGCTACAGGGCTTCCCGAGAGAAAGCTTTCTTT.

The V call is TRBV12-1, the J call TRBJ1-2. TRBV12-1 is given as a pseudogene. The CDR3 has 15 residues. The CDR3 sequence is CASSLPLRDNYGYTF. The CDR3 DNA sequence: TGTGCCAGCAGCTTGCCCCTCCGGGACAACTATGGCTACACCTTC.

The chain links TRBV5-1 to TRBJ2-1; weak D call: TRBD1 (5 bases). Trimming pared 0 bases from V and 10 bases from J, leaving 11 bases between. Germline V gene data show CDR1 as SGHRS and CDR2 as YFSETQ. The CDR3 is 13 residues long. CDR3 amino acids: CASSLEAREEQFF. The CDR3 DNA reads TGCGCCAGCAGCTTGGAGGCCAGGGAAGAGCAGTTCTTC. Full variable domain (rest looked up from reference TRBV5-1 and TRBJ2-1): KAGVTQTPRYLIKTRGQQVTLSCSPISGHRSVSWYQQTPGQGLQFLFEYFSETQRNKGNFPGRFSGRQFSNSRSEMNVSTLELGDSALYLCASSLEAREEQFFGPGTRLTVL.

This chain links TRBV9 with TRBJ2-5; D is ambiguous. The V end was cut by 0 bases, the J end by 5 bases, with 14 bases between. From germline, CDR1 is SGDLS and CDR2 YYNGEE. This CDR3 contains 15 residues. This chain's CDR3 is CASSVGVGRGETQYF. CDR3 nucleotides: TGTGCCAGCAGCGTAGGGGTAGGGCGAGGCGAGACCCAGTACTTC.

This sequence joins TRBV2 and TRBJ2-3; 8 bases match TRBD2. J lost 1 base, V lost 6 bases, and 3 bases had no gene match. Germline CDR1 and CDR2: SNHLY and FYNNEI. The CDR3 loop spans 14 amino acids. As DNA, the CDR3 is TGTGCCAGCAGCCCGACTAGCGGCACAGATACGCAGTATTTT. Translated: CASSPTSGTDTQYF.